The rows below give T cell receptor beta chains drawn from one sample of a study of T cell repertoires in cytomegalovirus infection. In TCRdb, the reads were re-called with MiXCR into one record per CDR3 protein. The sample lists 150,000 to 200,000 distinct CDR3 sequences, roughly 18% seen once, with around 20% in the top ten. Sequenced: CD8+ T cells from PBMCs. The receptors come from a human donor in good health (CMV status not recorded). Some clones in this sample may be carry-over from other donors' samples. Each CDR3 is given with its conserved first and last residue. Rows may omit the clone size; those that give it use once, few, many or a size class.

J gene | V gene | clone size | CDR3 length | CDR3 protein
TRBJ2-1 | TRBV6-2/TRBV6-3 | . | 14 | CASSYSGINNEQFF
TRBJ2-7 | TRBV6-6 | few | 12 | CASSYSTEWQYF
TRBJ2-7 | TRBV20-1 | few | 21 | CSARPLFLLAGGLTPTYEQYF
TRBJ2-1 | TRBV7-8 | many | 17 | CASSLAAGGAIHNEQFF
TRBJ2-7 | TRBV7-6 | few | 13 | CASSPGEPYEQYF
TRBJ2-1 | TRBV4-2 | few | 17 | CASSQQIAGSSYNEQFF
TRBJ2-2 | TRBV10-3 | few | 15 | CAISELGGATGELFF
TRBJ1-4 | TRBV7-9 | . | 14 | CASSRDSGERKLFF
TRBJ2-1 | TRBV28 | . | 14 | CASSLFRGSNEQFF
TRBJ2-1 | TRBV28 | . | 15 | CASRLGLLRGDEQFF
TRBJ1-4 | TRBV27 | few | 17 | CASSLVGGGSTNEKLFF
TRBJ1-1 | TRBV6-1 | . | 13 | CASSDLGGTEAFF
TRBJ1-2 | TRBV7-9 | . | 15 | CASSDPTGTVNGYTF
TRBJ1-1 | TRBV4-2 | few | 12 | CASSQDGFEAFF
TRBJ1-4 | TRBV28 | . | 13 | CASSLRLNEKLFF
TRBJ2-1 | TRBV10-1 | . | 13 | CASSAAPLDEQFF
TRBJ2-7 | TRBV27 | . | 12 | CASRDYYYEQYF
TRBJ2-7 | TRBV4-2 | few | 15 | CASSQQRDGYYEQYF
TRBJ1-1 | TRBV28 | few | 15 | CASSLDGQSNTEAFF
TRBJ2-5 | TRBV7-2 | . | 16 | CASSPWGRQGKETQYF
TRBJ1-5 | TRBV6-1 | few | 17 | CASSEAPVRGDPWPQHF
TRBJ1-1 | TRBV5-1 | . | 17 | CASSLEPTGLSYSEAFF
TRBJ2-2 | TRBV15 | . | 16 | CATSRFSGPKGGELFF
TRBJ2-1 | TRBV13 | . | 14 | CASSPRDRHNEQFF
TRBJ2-1 | TRBV6-2/TRBV6-3 | . | 15 | CASNHAASSYNEQFF
TRBJ2-1 | TRBV6-2/TRBV6-3 | . | 18 | CASSSMGLASSSYNEQFF
TRBJ2-5 | TRBV7-2 | few | 15 | CASSLARWQEETQYF
TRBJ1-1 | TRBV28 | . | 15 | CASSFFGAKNTEAFF
TRBJ2-5 | TRBV7-6 | . | 15 | CASSLRGGGIETQYF
TRBJ2-1 | TRBV9 | . | 19 | CASSSPLFGRLSSYNEQFF
TRBJ2-7 | TRBV6-5 | few | 14 | CASSYSEGADEQYF
TRBJ2-2 | TRBV7-6 | many | 17 | CASSLDPSGANTGELFF
TRBJ1-4 | TRBV6-1 | few | 13 | CASSLGGSGKLFF
TRBJ1-4 | TRBV6-2/TRBV6-3 | few | 15 | CASTGHGTTNEKLFF
TRBJ1-1 | TRBV12-3/TRBV12-4 | few | 14 | CASSLGGMNTEAFF
TRBJ2-1 | TRBV7-6 | once | 16 | CASSPRGQGPYNEQFF
TRBJ2-1 | TRBV28 | few | 16 | CASSFPREEPHNEQFF
TRBJ2-1 | TRBV7-8 | few | 15 | CASSNKPGLYNEQFF
TRBJ2-7 | TRBV5-1 | . | 13 | CASSSATDVEQYF
TRBJ1-1 | TRBV7-9 | . | 15 | CASSLAGTGPTEAFF
TRBJ1-1 | TRBV4-1 | . | 13 | CASSQEMEGEAFF
TRBJ2-1 | TRBV15 | . | 16 | CATRDRAGRSYNEQFF
TRBJ1-2 | TRBV7-2 | many | 15 | CASGRGQGATYGYTF
TRBJ2-1 | TRBV29-1 | few | 13 | CSVLLVALNEQFF
TRBJ2-7 | TRBV7-2 | many | 13 | CASSLLEAYEQYF
TRBJ1-1 | TRBV28 | few | 16 | CASSLLGGRLSTEAFF
TRBJ2-3 | TRBV7-9 | . | 12 | CAGSGGPDTQYF
TRBJ1-1 | TRBV7-8 | . | 15 | CASSSYVQGGTEAFF
TRBJ2-4 | TRBV28 | . | 16 | CASRTAVRSGKNIQYF
TRBJ2-7 | TRBV7-6 | . | 15 | CASSSLAGGPYEQYF
TRBJ1-1 | TRBV7-6 | few | 14 | CASSNRDSSTEAFF
TRBJ2-7 | TRBV11-2 | . | 14 | CASSPIGGSDEQYF
TRBJ2-1 | TRBV2 | few | 14 | CASSSRDRGNEQFF
TRBJ2-1 | TRBV5-1 | once | 14 | CASSPGGGPNEQFF
TRBJ1-1 | TRBV7-2 | few | 15 | CASSLSAGSNTEAFF